This TCR beta chain was identified during a study of blood T cell repertoires in COVID-19. Study at large: Collection of acute and convalescent COVID-19 samples took place in the United States, Italy and Spain.

This clone was found once. V lost 4 bases and J lost 3; bases outside the gene matches: 18. The CDR3 is 18 residues long. CDR1 SGHTA and CDR2 FQGNSA come from the germline V gene. Authors' data handling: Estimation of nucleated cell counts was performed using reference gene primer amplification. TCRdb's table, derived via immunoSEQ multiplex PCR, lists solely in-frame clones and lacks some. V, J and clone size were drawn from that table, and D and trimming were deduced from the DNA. This table holds hundreds of thousands of clones, roughly nine tenths found once. The V call is TRBV7-2, the J call TRBJ2-7, with 7 bases that match TRBD2. The sample comprised peripheral blood. This receptor was identified in a man aged 18 to 30 with active or convalescent COVID-19. The CDR3 spells CASSSHSGPAKRGYEQYF. The CDR3 nucleotides read TGTGCCAGCAGCTCACACTCCGGACCGGCGAAGCGGGGCTACGAGCAGTACTTC.